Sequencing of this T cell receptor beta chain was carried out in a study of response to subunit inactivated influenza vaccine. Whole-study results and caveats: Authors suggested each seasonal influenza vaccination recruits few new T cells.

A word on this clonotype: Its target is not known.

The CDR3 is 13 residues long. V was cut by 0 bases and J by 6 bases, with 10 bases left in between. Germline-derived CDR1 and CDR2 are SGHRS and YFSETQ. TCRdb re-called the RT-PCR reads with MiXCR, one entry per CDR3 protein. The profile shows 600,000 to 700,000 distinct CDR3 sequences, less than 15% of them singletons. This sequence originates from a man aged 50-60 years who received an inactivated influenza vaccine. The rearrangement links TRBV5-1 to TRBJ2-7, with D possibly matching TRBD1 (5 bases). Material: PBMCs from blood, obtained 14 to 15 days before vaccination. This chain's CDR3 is CASSLEQVAEQYF. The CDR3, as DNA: TGCGCCAGCAGCTTGGAACAGGTAGCCGAGCAGTACTTC.